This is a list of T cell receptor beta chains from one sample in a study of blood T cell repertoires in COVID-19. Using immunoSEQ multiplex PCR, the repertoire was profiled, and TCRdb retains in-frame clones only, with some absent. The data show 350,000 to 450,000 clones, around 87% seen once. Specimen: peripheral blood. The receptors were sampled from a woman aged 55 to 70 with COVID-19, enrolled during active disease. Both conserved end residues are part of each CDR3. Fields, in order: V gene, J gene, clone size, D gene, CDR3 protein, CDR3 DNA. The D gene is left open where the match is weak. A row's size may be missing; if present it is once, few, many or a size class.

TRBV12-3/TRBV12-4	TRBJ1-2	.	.	CAGLRPGNYGYTF	TGTGCCGGCCTACGACCAGGGAACTATGGCTACACCTTC
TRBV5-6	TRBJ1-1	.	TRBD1	CASSRDGTGGGYKAFF	TGTGCCAGCAGCCGGGACGGGACAGGAGGAGGATATAAAGCTTTCTTT
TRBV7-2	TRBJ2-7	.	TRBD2	CASKSLAGGPKYEQYF	TGTGCCAGCAAGTCCCTAGCGGGGGGGCCCAAATACGAGCAGTACTTC
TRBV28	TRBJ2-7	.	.	CASSLGLDEQYF	TGTGCCAGCAGTTTGGGGCTTGACGAGCAGTACTTC
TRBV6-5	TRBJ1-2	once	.	CASTSQDGYTF	TGTGCCAGCACCTCCCAGGATGGCTACACCTTC
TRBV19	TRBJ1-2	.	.	CASSMTASRRGQSYGYTF	TGTGCCAGTAGTATGACAGCATCGCGGCGCGGTCAAAGCTATGGCTACACCTTC
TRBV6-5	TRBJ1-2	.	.	CASGADHYGYTF	TGTGCCAGCGGGGCCGATCACTATGGCTACACCTTC
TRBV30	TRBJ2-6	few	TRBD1	CAGYRGPGANVLTF	TGTGCCGGATACAGGGGACCTGGGGCCAACGTCCTGACTTTC
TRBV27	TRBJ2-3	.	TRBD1	CASSFRPGTATDTQYF	TGTGCCAGCAGTTTCCGCCCCGGGACAGCCACAGATACGCAGTATTTT
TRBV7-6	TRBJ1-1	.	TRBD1	CASSLGTGLTIDTEAFF	TGTGCCAGCAGCTTAGGGACAGGATTAACAATCGACACTGAAGCTTTCTTT
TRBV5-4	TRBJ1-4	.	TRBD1	CASSSGGRGRGEKLFF	TGTGCCAGCAGTTCAGGGGGCAGGGGGCGCGGGGAAAAACTGTTTTTT
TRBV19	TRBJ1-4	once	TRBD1	CASSRNGQGAEKLFF	TGTGCCAGTAGCCGCAACGGACAGGGGGCTGAAAAACTGTTTTTT
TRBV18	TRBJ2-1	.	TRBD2	CASSPPRSGGVSYNEQFF	TGTGCCAGCTCACCTCCCCGTAGCGGGGGGGTCTCCTACAATGAGCAGTTCTTC
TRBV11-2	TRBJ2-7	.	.	CASSLDPGFQPEQYF	TGTGCCAGCAGCTTAGATCCAGGGTTTCAGCCCGAGCAGTACTTC
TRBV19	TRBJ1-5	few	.	CASSNTFNQPQHF	TGTGCCAGTAGTAACACCTTCAATCAGCCCCAGCATTTT
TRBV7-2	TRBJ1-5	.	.	CASSGQSNQPQHF	TGTGCCAGCAGCGGACAGTCCAATCAGCCCCAGCATTTT
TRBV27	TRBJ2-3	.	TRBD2	CASSDHATSGGYTQYF	TGTGCCAGCAGTGATCACGCGACTAGCGGGGGGTATACGCAGTATTTT
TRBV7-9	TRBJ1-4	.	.	CASSFPLSEGALEEKLFF	TGTGCCAGCAGCTTTCCCCTCTCTGAAGGGGCCCTGGAGGAAAAACTGTTTTTT
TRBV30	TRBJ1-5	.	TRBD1	CAWSAQGASPPQHF	TGTGCCTGGAGTGCCCAGGGGGCTAGTCCGCCCCAGCATTTT
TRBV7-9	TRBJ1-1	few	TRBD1	CASSLTGETEAFF	TGTGCCAGCAGCTTAACAGGGGAGACTGAAGCTTTCTTT
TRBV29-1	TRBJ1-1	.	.	CSVDRLLGGGTEAFF	TGCAGCGTTGACCGCTTATTAGGGGGTGGTACTGAAGCTTTCTTT
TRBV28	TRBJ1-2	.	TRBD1	CASRGTGENYGYTF	TGTGCCAGCAGGGGGACAGGGGAGAACTATGGCTACACCTTC
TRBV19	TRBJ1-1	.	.	CASSIDLRVGAEAFF	TGTGCCAGTAGTATAGATCTAAGGGTAGGGGCTGAAGCTTTCTTT
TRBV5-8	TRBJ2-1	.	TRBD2	CASSLYRTSGYNEQFF	TGTGCCAGCAGCTTGTACAGGACTAGCGGTTACAATGAGCAGTTCTTC
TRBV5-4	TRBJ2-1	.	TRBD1	CASSTGTGRAYNEQFF	TGTGCCAGCAGCACCGGGACAGGGAGGGCCTACAATGAGCAGTTCTTC
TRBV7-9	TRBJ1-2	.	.	CASSSSGGAHGYTF	TGTGCCAGCAGCTCGTCCGGGGGGGCCCATGGCTACACCTTC
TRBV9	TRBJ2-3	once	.	CASSVGGGAPTQYF	TGTGCCAGCAGCGTTGGTGGGGGGGCCCCTACGCAGTATTTT
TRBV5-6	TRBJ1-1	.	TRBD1	CASSLRRQGARTEAFF	TGTGCCAGCAGCTTGCGGCGGCAGGGGGCGCGGACTGAAGCTTTCTTT
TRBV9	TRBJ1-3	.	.	CASSPPPGLGNTIYF	TGTGCCAGCAGCCCCCCACCGGGTTTGGGAAACACCATATATTTT
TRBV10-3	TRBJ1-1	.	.	CAISFSEGNTEAFF	TGTGCCATCAGTTTCTCCGAGGGGAACACTGAAGCTTTCTTT
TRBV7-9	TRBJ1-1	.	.	CASSYPTGGRADTEAFF	TGTGCCAGCAGCTACCCGACTGGGGGCAGGGCGGACACTGAAGCTTTCTTT
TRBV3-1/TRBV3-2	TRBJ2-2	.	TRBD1	CASSQDRTGGPGELFF	TGTGCCAGCAGCCAAGATCGAACAGGGGGTCCCGGGGAGCTGTTTTTT
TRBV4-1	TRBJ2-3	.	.	CASSQELVQRQYF	TGCGCCAGCAGCCAAGAGTTAGTCCAAAGGCAGTATTTT
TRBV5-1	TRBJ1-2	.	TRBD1	CASSYGDSRPYGYTF	TGCGCCAGCAGCTATGGGGACAGCCGCCCCTATGGCTACACCTTC
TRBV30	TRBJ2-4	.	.	CAWKEGVSKNIQYF	TGTGCCTGGAAGGAGGGAGTGTCCAAAAACATTCAGTACTTC
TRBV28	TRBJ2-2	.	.	CATPGHNTGELFF	TGTGCCACCCCGGGACACAACACCGGGGAGCTGTTTTTT
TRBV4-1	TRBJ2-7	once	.	CASSQDTMPRGYEQYF	TGCGCCAGCAGCCAAGATACAATGCCAAGGGGCTACGAGCAGTACTTC